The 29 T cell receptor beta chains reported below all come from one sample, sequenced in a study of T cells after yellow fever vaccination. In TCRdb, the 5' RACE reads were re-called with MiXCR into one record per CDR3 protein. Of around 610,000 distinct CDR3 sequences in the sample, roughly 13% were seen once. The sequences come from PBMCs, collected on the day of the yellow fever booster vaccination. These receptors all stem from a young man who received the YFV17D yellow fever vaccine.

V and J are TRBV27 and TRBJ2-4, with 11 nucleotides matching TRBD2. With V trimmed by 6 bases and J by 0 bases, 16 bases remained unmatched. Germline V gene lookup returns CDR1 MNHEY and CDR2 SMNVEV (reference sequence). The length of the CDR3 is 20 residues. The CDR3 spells CASRGLAETRRNQAKNIQYF. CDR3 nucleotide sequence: TGTGCCAGCAGGGGACTAGCGGAAACGCGGCGCAATCAAGCCAAAAACATTCAGTACTTC.

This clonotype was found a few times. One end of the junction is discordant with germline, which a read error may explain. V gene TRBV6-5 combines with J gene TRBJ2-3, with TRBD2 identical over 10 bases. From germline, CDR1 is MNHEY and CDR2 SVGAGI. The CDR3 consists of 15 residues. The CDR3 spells CASSDSSGSYDTQYF. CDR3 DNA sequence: TGTGCCAGCAGTGACTCTAGCGGGAGTTACGATACGCAGTATTTT.

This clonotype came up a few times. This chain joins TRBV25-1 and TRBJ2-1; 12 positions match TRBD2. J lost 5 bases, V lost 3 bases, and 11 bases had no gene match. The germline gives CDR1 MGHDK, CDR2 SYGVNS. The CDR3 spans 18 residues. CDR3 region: CASSDSSGRALRHNEQFF. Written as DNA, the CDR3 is TGTGCCAGCAGTGATTCTAGCGGGAGGGCCCTCCGCCACAATGAGCAGTTCTTC.

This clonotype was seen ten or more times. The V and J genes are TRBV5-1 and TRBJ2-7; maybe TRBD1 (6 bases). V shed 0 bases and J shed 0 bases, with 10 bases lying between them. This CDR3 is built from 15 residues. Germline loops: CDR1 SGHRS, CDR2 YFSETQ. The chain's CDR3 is CASSLVLGGSYEQYF. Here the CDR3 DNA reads TGCGCCAGCAGCTTGGTTTTAGGGGGCTCCTACGAGCAGTACTTC.

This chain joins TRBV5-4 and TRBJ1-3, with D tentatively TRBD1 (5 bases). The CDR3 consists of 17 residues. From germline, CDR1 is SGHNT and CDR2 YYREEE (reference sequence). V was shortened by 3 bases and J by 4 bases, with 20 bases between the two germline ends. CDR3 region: CASSSQTARSRGNTIYF. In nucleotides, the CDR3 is TGTGCCAGCAGCTCGCAGACAGCTAGATCCCGCGGAAACACCATATATTTT. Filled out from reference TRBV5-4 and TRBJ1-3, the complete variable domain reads ETGVTQSPTHLIKTRGQQVTLRCSSQSGHNTVSWYQQALGQGPQFIFQYYREEENGRGNFPPRFSGLQFPNYSSELNVNALELDDSALYLCASSSQTARSRGNTIYFGEGSWLTVV.

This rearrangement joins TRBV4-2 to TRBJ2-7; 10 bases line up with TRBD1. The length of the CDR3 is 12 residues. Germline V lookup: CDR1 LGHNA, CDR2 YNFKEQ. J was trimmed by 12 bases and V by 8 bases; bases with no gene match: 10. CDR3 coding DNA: TGTGCCAGCGAACCCGGGACAGGGGTGTTGTACTTC. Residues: CASEPGTGVLYF.

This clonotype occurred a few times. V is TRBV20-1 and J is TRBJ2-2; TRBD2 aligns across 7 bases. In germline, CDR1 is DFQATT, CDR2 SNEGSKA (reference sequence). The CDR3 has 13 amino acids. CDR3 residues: CELMGLYTGELFF. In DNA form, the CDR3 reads TGCGAGTTGATGGGACTATACACCGGGGAGCTGTTTTTT.

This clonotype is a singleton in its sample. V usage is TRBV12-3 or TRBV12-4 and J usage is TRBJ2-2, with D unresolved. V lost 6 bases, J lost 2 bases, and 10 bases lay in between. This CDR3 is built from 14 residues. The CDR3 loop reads CASRDGSNTGELFF. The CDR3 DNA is TGTGCCAGCAGAGACGGGTCTAACACCGGGGAGCTGTTTTTT.

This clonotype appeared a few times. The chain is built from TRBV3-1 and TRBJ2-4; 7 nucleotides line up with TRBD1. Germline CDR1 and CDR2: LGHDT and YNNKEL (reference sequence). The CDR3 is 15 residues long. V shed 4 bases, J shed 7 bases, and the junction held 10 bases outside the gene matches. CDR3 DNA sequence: TGTGCCAGCAGCCCTCCCCTGGGGACAGCGAACATTCAGTACTTC. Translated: CASSPPLGTANIQYF.

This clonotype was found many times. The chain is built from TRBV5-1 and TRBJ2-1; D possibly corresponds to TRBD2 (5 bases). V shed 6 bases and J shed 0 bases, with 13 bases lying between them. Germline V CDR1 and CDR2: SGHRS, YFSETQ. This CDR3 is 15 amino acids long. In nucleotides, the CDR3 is TGCGCCAGCACTACCTCTAGCAACTCCTACAATGAGCAGTTCTTC. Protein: CASTTSSNSYNEQFF. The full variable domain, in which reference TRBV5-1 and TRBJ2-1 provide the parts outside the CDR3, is KAGVTQTPRYLIKTRGQQVTLSCSPISGHRSVSWYQQTPGQGLQFLFEYFSETQRNKGNFPGRFSGRQFSNSRSEMNVSTLELGDSALYLCASTTSSNSYNEQFFGPGTRLTVL.

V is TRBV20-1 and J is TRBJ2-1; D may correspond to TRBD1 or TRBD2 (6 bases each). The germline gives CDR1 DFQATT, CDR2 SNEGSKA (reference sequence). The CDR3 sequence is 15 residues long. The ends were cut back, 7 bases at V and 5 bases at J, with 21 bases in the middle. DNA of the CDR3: TGCAGTGGGGGAGGAGCGCTGAGGGGGGACAATGAGCAGTTCTTC. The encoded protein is CSGGGALRGDNEQFF.

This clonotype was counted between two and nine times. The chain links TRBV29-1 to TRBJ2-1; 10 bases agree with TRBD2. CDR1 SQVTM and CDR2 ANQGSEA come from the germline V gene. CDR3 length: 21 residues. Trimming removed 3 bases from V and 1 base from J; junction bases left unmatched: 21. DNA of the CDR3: TGCAGCGTTGACCCCCCATCCAGCGGGGGGGCCCCCCTAGGGTCCTACAATGAGCAGTTCTTC. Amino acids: CSVDPPSSGGAPLGSYNEQFF.

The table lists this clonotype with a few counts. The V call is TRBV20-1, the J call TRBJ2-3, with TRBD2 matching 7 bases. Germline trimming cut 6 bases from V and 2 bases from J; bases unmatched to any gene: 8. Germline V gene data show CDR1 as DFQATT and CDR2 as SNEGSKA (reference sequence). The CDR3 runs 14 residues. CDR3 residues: CSARTAGVTDTQYF. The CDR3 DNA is TGCAGTGCACGGACTGCGGGAGTCACAGATACGCAGTATTTT.

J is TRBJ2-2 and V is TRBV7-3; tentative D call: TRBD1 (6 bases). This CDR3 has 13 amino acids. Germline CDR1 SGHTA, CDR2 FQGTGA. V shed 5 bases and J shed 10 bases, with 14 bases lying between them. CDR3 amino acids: CASSLQGDLELFF. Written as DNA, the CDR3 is TGTGCCAGCAGCCTACAGGGCGACCTGGAGCTGTTTTTT.

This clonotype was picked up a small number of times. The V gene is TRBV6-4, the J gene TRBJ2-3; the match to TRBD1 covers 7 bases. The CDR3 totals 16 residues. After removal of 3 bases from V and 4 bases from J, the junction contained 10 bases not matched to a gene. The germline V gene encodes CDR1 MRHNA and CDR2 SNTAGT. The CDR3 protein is CASSECSGQKADTQYF. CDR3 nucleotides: TGTGCCAGCAGTGAATGCTCGGGACAGAAAGCAGATACGCAGTATTTT.

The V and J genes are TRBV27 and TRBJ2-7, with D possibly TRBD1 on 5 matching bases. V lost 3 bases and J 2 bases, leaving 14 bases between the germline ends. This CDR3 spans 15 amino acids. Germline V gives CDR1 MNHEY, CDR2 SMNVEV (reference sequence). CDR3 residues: CASSFRTRRAYEQYF. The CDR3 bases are TGTGCCAGCAGTTTCCGGACAAGACGAGCCTACGAGCAGTACTTC.

CDR3 bases: TGTGCCAGCAATGTTCCGCCGAACGTGGACAGCGAGTTCTTC. The encoded protein is CASNVPPNVDSEFF. The chain employs TRBV7-2 and TRBJ2-1; D may be TRBD1 (6 bases). V was shortened by 7 bases and J by 14 bases, with 24 bases between the two germline ends. The CDR3 spans 14 residues. CDR1 and CDR2 (germline): SGHTA, FQGNSA.

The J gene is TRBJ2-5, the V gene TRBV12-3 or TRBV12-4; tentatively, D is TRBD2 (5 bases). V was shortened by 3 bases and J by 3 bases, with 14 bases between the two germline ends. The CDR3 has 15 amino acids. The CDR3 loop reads CASSFFTRDKETQYF. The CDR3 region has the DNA TGTGCCAGCAGTTTTTTTACCCGGGATAAAGAGACCCAGTACTTC.

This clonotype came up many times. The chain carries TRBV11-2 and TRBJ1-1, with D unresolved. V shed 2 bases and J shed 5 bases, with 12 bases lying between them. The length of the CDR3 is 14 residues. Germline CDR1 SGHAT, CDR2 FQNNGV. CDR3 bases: TGTGCCAGCAGCTTATCCCTAGATCGGACTGAAGCTTTCTTT. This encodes CASSLSLDRTEAFF.

CDR3 sequence (DNA): TGCAGTGCTATCAATCTAGCGGGAGCCACAGATACGCAGTATTTT. It is translated as CSAINLAGATDTQYF. The chain carries TRBV20-1 and TRBJ2-3, with 10 positions matching TRBD2. CDR1 is DFQATT, CDR2 SNEGSKA, per germline (reference sequence). V trimming: 4 bases; J trimming: 2 bases; junction bases outside the gene matches: 6. CDR3 length equals 15 residues.

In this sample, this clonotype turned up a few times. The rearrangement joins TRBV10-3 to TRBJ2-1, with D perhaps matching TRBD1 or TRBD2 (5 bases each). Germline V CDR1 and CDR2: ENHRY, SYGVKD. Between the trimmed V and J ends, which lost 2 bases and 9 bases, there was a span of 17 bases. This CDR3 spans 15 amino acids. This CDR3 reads CAISEPGERTSEQFF. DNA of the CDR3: TGTGCCATCAGTGAGCCCGGAGAGCGGACAAGTGAGCAGTTCTTC.

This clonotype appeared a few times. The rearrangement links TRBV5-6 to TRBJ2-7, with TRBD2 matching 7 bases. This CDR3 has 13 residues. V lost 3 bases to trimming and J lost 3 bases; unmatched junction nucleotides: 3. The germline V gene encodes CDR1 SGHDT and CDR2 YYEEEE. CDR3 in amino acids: CASSSAGNYEQYF. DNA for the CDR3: TGTGCCAGCAGCTCAGCGGGGAACTACGAGCAGTACTTC.

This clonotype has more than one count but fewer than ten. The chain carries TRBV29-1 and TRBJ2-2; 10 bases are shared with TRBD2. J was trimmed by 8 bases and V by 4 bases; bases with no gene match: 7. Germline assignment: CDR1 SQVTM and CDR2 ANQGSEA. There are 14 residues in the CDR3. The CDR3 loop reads CSVASGGILGELFF. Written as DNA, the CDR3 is TGCAGCGTTGCTAGCGGGGGTATTTTAGGGGAGCTGTTTTTT.

The CDR3 region has the DNA TGCAGTGCCTCTCTCGTACAGGCAGGGACTGAAGCTTTCTTT. This gives the protein CSASLVQAGTEAFF. This chain joins TRBV20-1 and TRBJ1-1; D is perhaps TRBD1 (5 bases). The V gene lost 6 bases and the J gene lost 5 bases, with 19 bases spanning the gap. Germline V gene sequence: CDR1 DFQATT, CDR2 SNEGSKA (reference sequence). This CDR3 has 14 amino acids.

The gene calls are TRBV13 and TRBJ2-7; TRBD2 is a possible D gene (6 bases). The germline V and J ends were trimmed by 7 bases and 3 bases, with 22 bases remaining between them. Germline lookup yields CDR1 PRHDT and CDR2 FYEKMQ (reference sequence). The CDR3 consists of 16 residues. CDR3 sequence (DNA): TGTGCCAGCAAAGAAAGGTCCGCGGGAACTCGCTACGAGCAGTACTTC. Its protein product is CASKERSAGTRYEQYF.

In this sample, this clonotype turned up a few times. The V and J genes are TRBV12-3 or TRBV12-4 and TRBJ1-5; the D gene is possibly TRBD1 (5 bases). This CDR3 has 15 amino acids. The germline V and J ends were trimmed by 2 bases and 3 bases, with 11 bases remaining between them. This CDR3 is CASSLMAGTNQPQHF. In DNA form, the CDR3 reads TGTGCCAGCAGTTTAATGGCAGGGACCAATCAGCCCCAGCATTTT.

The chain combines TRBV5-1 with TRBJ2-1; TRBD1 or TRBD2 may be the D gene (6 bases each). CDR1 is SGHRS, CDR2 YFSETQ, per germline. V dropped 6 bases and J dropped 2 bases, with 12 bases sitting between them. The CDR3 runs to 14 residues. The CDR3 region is CASKLGGPYNEQFF. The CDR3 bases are TGCGCCAGCAAGCTCGGGGGCCCCTACAATGAGCAGTTCTTC.

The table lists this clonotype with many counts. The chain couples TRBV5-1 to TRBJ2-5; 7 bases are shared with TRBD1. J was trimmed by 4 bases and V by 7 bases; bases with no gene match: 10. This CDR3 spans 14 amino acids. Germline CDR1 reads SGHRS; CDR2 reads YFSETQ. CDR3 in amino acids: CASAGQGGPETQYF. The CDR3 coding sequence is TGCGCCAGCGCCGGGCAAGGGGGCCCAGAGACCCAGTACTTC.

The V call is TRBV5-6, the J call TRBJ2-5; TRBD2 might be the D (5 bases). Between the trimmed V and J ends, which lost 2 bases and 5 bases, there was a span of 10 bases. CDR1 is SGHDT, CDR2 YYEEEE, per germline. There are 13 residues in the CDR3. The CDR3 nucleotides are TGTGCCAGCAGCTTCTTCGGGGTCGAGACCCAGTACTTC. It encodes CASSFFGVETQYF. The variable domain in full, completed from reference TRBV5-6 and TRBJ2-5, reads DAGVTQSPTHLIKTRGQQVTLRCSPKSGHDTVSWYQQALGQGPQFIFQYYEEEERQRGNFPDRFSGHQFPNYSSELNVNALLLGDSALYLCASSFFGVETQYFGPGTRLLVL.